The rows below give T cell receptor beta chains drawn from one sample of a study of breast tumors, draining lymph nodes, adjacent tissues. From the multiplex PCR reads, TCRdb called clonotypes with MiXCR, one entry per CDR3 protein. The sample holds approximately 170,000 distinct CDR3 sequences, 30% to 35% seen once. Sequences were obtained from axillary lymph node tissue. The receptors were sampled from a female donor with breast cancer. Some clones in this sample may be carry-over from other donors' samples. The CDR3 runs from the conserved cysteine through the conserved F or W. The D gene is left open where the match is weak. A clone size is listed for some rows: how often the clone was seen (once, few, many), or a class if it is expanded.

D gene | J gene | V gene | clone size | CDR3 DNA | CDR3 protein
- | TRBJ1-6 | TRBV6-6 | many | TGTGCCAGCAGTCACTCGTTGGGACCCAAAAAGAATTCACCCCTCCACTTT | CASSHSLGPKKNSPLHF
- | TRBJ2-7 | TRBV3-1 | - | TGTGCCAGCAGCCAAGGGGATGGCGAGCAGTACTTC | CASSQGDGEQYF
TRBD1 | TRBJ1-2 | TRBV7-9 | many | TGTGCCAGCAGCTTAGCGGACAGGGGGCTTCCTGGGGGCTACACCTTC | CASSLADRGLPGGYTF
- | TRBJ1-1 | TRBV2 | - | TGTGCCAGCAGCGGGAGGGACGGAATGGTAACTGAAGCTTTCTTT | CASSGRDGMVTEAFF
TRBD1 | TRBJ1-6 | TRBV11-3 | - | TGTGCCAGCAGCTTTTCGGGACAGGGCTTTAATTCACCCCTCCACTTT | CASSFSGQGFNSPLHF
TRBD1 | TRBJ1-2 | TRBV29-1 | - | TGCAGCGATCCGACAGGGGTCTATGGCTACACCTTC | CSDPTGVYGYTF
- | TRBJ2-5 | TRBV6-6 | many | TGTGCCAGCAGTTACTTCTTCCGGGAGACCCAGTACTTC | CASSYFFRETQYF
TRBD1 | TRBJ1-2 | TRBV7-2 | many | TGTGCCAGCAGCTGGGGCAGGGGGCAAGGCTACACCTTC | CASSWGRGQGYTF
- | TRBJ2-5 | TRBV4-3 | - | TGCGCCAGCAGCCCACCCCGGACTGGGAAGGAGGCCCAGTACTTC | CASSPPRTGKEAQYF
TRBD1 | TRBJ1-2 | TRBV20-1 | many | TGCAGTGCTAGAGAACTCCGACAGGGGGGTTGGTATGGCTACACCTTC | CSARELRQGGWYGYTF
- | TRBJ2-4 | TRBV15 | many | TGTGCCACCAGCGCAGGGGCCAAAAACATTCAGTACTTC | CATSAGAKNIQYF
- | TRBJ1-6 | TRBV25-1 | many | TGTGCCAGCAGTGGGGTCGCGAGAAATTCACCCCTCCACTTT | CASSGVARNSPLHF
TRBD2 | TRBJ2-7 | TRBV7-3 | once | TGTGCCAGCAGCGCCAGCGGGATTGCACCTCCGTGCTCCTACGAGCAGTACTTC | CASSASGIAPPCSYEQYF
TRBD1 | TRBJ2-3 | TRBV7-9 | many | TGTGCCAGCAGCTACATGACAGGGAGCACAGATACGCAGTATTTT | CASSYMTGSTDTQYF
- | TRBJ1-5 | TRBV6-6 | - | TGTGCCAGCAGGGGGGAGGGACAGCCCCAGCATTTT | CASRGEGQPQHF
TRBD2 | TRBJ2-2 | TRBV7-2 | many | TGTGCCAGCAGCTTAGCGGGGGGGGGGGTCACCGGGGAGCTGTTTTTT | CASSLAGGGVTGELFF
- | TRBJ2-3 | TRBV28 | few | TGTGCCAGCAGTTTACACGGCGAGGTCCAGTATTTT | CASSLHGEVQYF
- | TRBJ2-1 | TRBV2 | many | TGTGCCAGCAGTGAAATGTCAGGGTCCTACAATGAGCAGTTCTTC | CASSEMSGSYNEQFF
- | TRBJ2-7 | TRBV29-1 | once | TGCAGCGTTGATTTAACCTCGGGGGCCTACGAGCAGTACTTC | CSVDLTSGAYEQYF
TRBD2 | TRBJ2-1 | TRBV6-4 | many | TGTGCCAGCAGTGACCAGGGACTAGCGATCAATGAGCAGTTCTTC | CASSDQGLAINEQFF
- | TRBJ1-6 | TRBV6-1 | - | TGTGCCAGCAGTCCCGGGACTGATTATAATTCACCCCTCCACTTT | CASSPGTDYNSPLHF
- | TRBJ2-2 | TRBV13 | - | TGTGCCAGCAGCGAAGAGGGGGTAATCGGGGAGCTGTTTTTT | CASSEEGVIGELFF
- | TRBJ1-2 | TRBV5-8 | many | TGTGCCAGCAGACCAGGGGAGGACTATGGCTACACCTTC | CASRPGEDYGYTF
- | TRBJ1-2 | TRBV4-2 | many | TGTGCCAGCAGCCAAGATGGGGGAAACTATGGCTACACCTTC | CASSQDGGNYGYTF
- | TRBJ2-7 | TRBV20-1 | many | TGCAGTGCTGGACTCTACGAGCAGTACTTC | CSAGLYEQYF
- | TRBJ2-1 | TRBV27 | many | TGTGCCAGCAGACTTTCCGCTACCTACAATGAGCAGTTCTTC | CASRLSATYNEQFF
TRBD2 | TRBJ2-1 | TRBV12-3/TRBV12-4 | many | TGTGCCAGCCAGGGGCGGGGGGGCTCCTACAATGAGCAGTTCTTC | CASQGRGGSYNEQFF
TRBD1 | TRBJ1-4 | TRBV5-6 | many | TGTGCCAGCAGCTCCATCGGACAGGGGGCCAGCTCTGAAAAACTGTTTTTT | CASSSIGQGASSEKLFF